This passage covers 9 T cell receptor beta chains from one sample sequenced in a study of identical twins. MiXCR was run by TCRdb on the 5' RACE reads, yielding one entry per CDR3 protein. The sample lists just under 650,000 distinct CDR3 sequences; just over 7% were seen once. The same sample was also used in a study of yellow fever vaccine responses in identical twins.

Material for sequencing was PBMCs. These receptors were taken from a woman under 30 in good health.

In its sample, this clonotype was seen a few times. This chain links TRBV28 with TRBJ1-2; D might be TRBD1 (6 bases). V dropped 6 bases and J dropped 3 bases, with 17 bases sitting between them. The V gene's germline CDR1 is MDHEN and CDR2 SYDVKM. This CDR3 spans 15 amino acids. The CDR3 bases are TGTGCCAGCAGCTACCTTAAGGAGGGGGACTATGGCTACACCTTC. Protein product: CASSYLKEGDYGYTF.

This clonotype was detected only a few times. V usage is TRBV6-1 and J usage is TRBJ1-6; TRBD1 agrees at 7 bases. Germline lookup yields CDR1 MNHNS and CDR2 SASEGT. V dropped 6 bases and J dropped 10; count of bases not matched to a gene: 9. The CDR3 sequence is 14 residues long. The CDR3 reads CASRIRQGSSPLHF. The CDR3 nucleotides read TGTGCCAGCAGAATAAGACAGGGCAGCTCACCCCTCCACTTT.

The sample holds a few counts of this clonotype. V usage is TRBV5-1 and J usage is TRBJ1-1; TRBD1 is a possible D gene (5 bases). Germline assignment: CDR1 SGHRS and CDR2 YFSETQ. The CDR3 runs 16 residues. Trimming cost V 4 bases and J 5 bases, with 21 bases left between them. The CDR3 loop reads CASSPRGVTRGTEAFF. As DNA, the CDR3 is TGCGCCAGCAGCCCAAGGGGCGTTACCCGGGGGACTGAAGCTTTCTTT.

The chain joins TRBV14 to TRBJ2-2; 7 bases fit TRBD1. CDR1 is SGHDN and CDR2 is FVKESK in the germline V gene. This CDR3 spans 19 amino acids. With V trimmed by 1 base and J by 4 bases, 15 bases remained unmatched. The CDR3 region is CASSQVSGTDPLGTGELFF. CDR3 in DNA: TGTGCCAGCAGCCAAGTCTCCGGGACAGATCCTCTGGGCACCGGGGAGCTGTTTTTT.

The chain uses TRBV3-1 and TRBJ2-7; D possibly matches TRBD1 or TRBD2 (5 bases each). Germline CDR1 LGHDT, CDR2 YNNKEL (reference sequence). Trimming pared 11 bases from V and 2 bases from J, leaving 31 bases between. This CDR3 spans 18 amino acids. The CDR3, as DNA: TGTGCCTGCACCCAAGTAGTGGGGGAGCACCCGGCACCCTACGAGCAGTACTTC. This translates into CACTQVVGEHPAPYEQYF.

The chain links TRBV18 to TRBJ2-2, with unresolved D. Germline CDR1 is KGHSH and CDR2 is LQKENI. The CDR3 is 14 residues long. The ends were cut back, 2 bases at V and 4 bases at J, with 8 bases in the middle. CDR3 in amino acids: CASSPLVGTGELFF. CDR3 nucleotides: TGTGCCAGCTCACCATTGGTTGGCACCGGGGAGCTGTTTTTT.

This clonotype was found many times. The chain has TRBV29-1 and TRBJ2-2; 13 positions agree with TRBD2. The CDR3 is 17 residues long. Germline V gives CDR1 SQVTM, CDR2 ANQGSEA. With 0 bases clipped from V and 5 bases from J, the junction kept 6 bases outside the gene matches. For the CDR3, the DNA is TGCAGCGTTGAAGATCCGACTAGCGGGAGGAGAACCGGGGAGCTGTTTTTT. It is translated as CSVEDPTSGRRTGELFF.

This clonotype was counted ten times or more. This rearrangement joins TRBV5-1 to TRBJ2-3; the match to TRBD2 covers 15 bases. Trimming at V came to 4 bases and at J to 5 bases, leaving 8 bases not matched to a gene. Germline lookup yields CDR1 SGHRS and CDR2 YFSETQ. This CDR3 spans 17 amino acids. This CDR3 is CASSGLAGGPDIDTQYF. CDR3 in DNA: TGCGCCAGCAGCGGACTAGCGGGAGGGCCTGATATAGATACGCAGTATTTT.

In this sample, this clonotype turned up many times. The genes are TRBV24-1 and TRBJ2-7, with D tentatively TRBD1 (5 bases). V was pared by 2 bases and J by 2 bases, with 9 bases between. Germline-derived CDR1 and CDR2 are KGHDR and SFDVKD. This CDR3 region has 14 residues. The CDR3 loop is CATSDSGRAYEQYF. DNA for the CDR3: TGTGCCACCAGTGATTCGGGCAGGGCCTACGAGCAGTACTTC.